Reported below is one T cell receptor beta chain. No antigen is known for it. Amplification used 60 Vbeta primers and 13 Jbeta primers. Assay used: immunoSEQ multiplex PCR; TCRdb lists only in-frame clones, some missing. This sample yields 300,000 or so clones, of which roughly four fifths are seen a single time; 1.5% to 2.5% belongs to the top ten. Looked up from germline, CDR1 is MNHNY and CDR2 is SVGAGI (reference sequence). The trim removed 5 bases at V and 7 bases at J, leaving 6 bases unmatched. CDR3 length equals 14 residues. This entry is derived from a study of cytomegalovirus exposure and HLA in healthy donors. Regarding the study as a whole: Cytomegalovirus-associated status was assigned to about 160 TCR beta chains. It was reported in a later analysis that an Asian-associated ancestry cluster showed fewer N-insertions than the 666-donor mean. A missense DCLRE1C variant was associated with V- and J-gene trimming of TCR beta chains in a later analysis, and an independent cohort replicated the association. Among the most significant clusters, several appeared linked to common viral pathogens in a later analysis.

Source material: PBMCs. The rearrangement uses TRBV6-6 and TRBJ2-2; 8 nucleotides line up with TRBD1. The clonotype comes from a woman aged 40 to 49 in good health and CMV-seropositive. The CDR3 is CASSGQGTGGELFF. DNA of the CDR3: TGTGCCAGCAGTGGACAGGGCACCGGCGGGGAGCTGTTTTTT.